There are many counts of the clone carrying this T cell receptor beta chain. Antigen: not known. With a J-beta primer mix and a sample-barcoded 5' primer, a second PCR ran about 6 to 11 cycles. TCRdb fed the 5' RACE reads into MiXCR, producing one record per CDR3 protein. Among around 1,500,000 distinct CDR3 sequences listed, roughly 40% were seen once. The sample comes from a study of blood T cells in healthy people across ages. Whole-study results and caveats: In these data, TCR beta diversity tracked strongly with naive T cell percentage.

The CDR3 is made up of 15 amino acids. Trimming took 3 bases from V and 0 from J, leaving 12 bases between them. The germline gives CDR1 MGHRA, CDR2 YSYEKL. Donation came from healthy Caucasian individuals in Russia who were aged about 6 to 95. The sequencing input was blood. The clonotype was recovered from a woman between 18 and 29 years old in good health. This chain uses TRBV4-1 with TRBJ2-7; no reliable D call. CDR3 coding DNA: TGCGCCAGCAGCCAGGGTGGTATCAGCTCCTACGAGCAGTACTTC. Protein sequence: CASSQGGISSYEQYF.